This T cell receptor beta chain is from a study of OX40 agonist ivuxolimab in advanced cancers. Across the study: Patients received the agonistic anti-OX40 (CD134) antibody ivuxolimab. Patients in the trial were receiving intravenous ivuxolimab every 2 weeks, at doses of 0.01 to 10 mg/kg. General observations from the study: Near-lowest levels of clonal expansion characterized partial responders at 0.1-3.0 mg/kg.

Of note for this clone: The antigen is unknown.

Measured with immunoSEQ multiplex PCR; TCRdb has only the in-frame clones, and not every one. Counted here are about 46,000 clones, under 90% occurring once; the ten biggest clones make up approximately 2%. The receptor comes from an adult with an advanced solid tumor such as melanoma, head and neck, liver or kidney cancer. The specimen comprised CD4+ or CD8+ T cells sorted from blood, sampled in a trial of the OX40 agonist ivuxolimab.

The CDR3 DNA reads as TGTGCCAGCAGCCTCGCAGCGGGGGGGCCCCAAGAGACCCAGTACTTC. It encodes CASSLAAGGPQETQYF. The V and J genes are TRBV4-2 and TRBJ2-5, with 10 bases lining up with TRBD2. Germline V gene data show CDR1 as LGHNA and CDR2 as YNFKEQ. Trimming removed 4 bases from V and 1 base from J; junction bases left unmatched: 6. The CDR3 is made up of 16 amino acids.